One sample yielded the 26 T cell receptor beta chains listed below, sequenced in a study of T cells after yellow fever vaccination. MiXCR, run by TCRdb on the 5' RACE reads, gives a single entry per CDR3 protein. The table includes around 310,000 distinct CDR3 sequences, roughly 4% detected once. The material sequenced was PBMCs, taken 5 days after the yellow fever booster vaccination. These receptors originate from a man younger than 30 who received the YFV17D yellow fever vaccine.

The sample holds many counts of this clonotype. The chain links TRBV7-9 to TRBJ2-5; D might be TRBD1 (6 bases). The germline V gene encodes CDR1 SEHNR and CDR2 FQNEAQ (reference sequence). The CDR3 is 14 amino acids. V gave up 4 bases and J gave up 4 bases, with 13 bases separating them. CDR3 in DNA: TGTGCCAGCAGCTCACAGGGAGAGGTAGAGACCCAGTACTTC. As protein: CASSSQGEVETQYF.

This clonotype has at least ten counts. V is TRBV7-3 and J is TRBJ2-1; D call uncertain. This CDR3 region has 13 residues. The germline V gene encodes CDR1 SGHTA and CDR2 FQGTGA. Between the trimmed V and J ends, which lost 2 bases and 7 bases, there was a span of 9 bases. Here the CDR3 reads CASSLHGRNEQFF. As DNA, the CDR3 is TGTGCCAGCAGCTTACATGGCAGAAATGAGCAGTTCTTC.

The V call is TRBV20-1, the J call TRBJ2-3; D might be TRBD1 or TRBD2, each matching 5 bases. The CDR3 is made up of 14 amino acids. The V and J ends lost 3 bases and 3 bases respectively, with 13 bases between them. CDR1 is DFQATT and CDR2 is SNEGSKA in the germline V gene (reference sequence). The CDR3: CSASAGAGTDTQYF. The CDR3 bases are TGCAGTGCTAGTGCCGGGGCCGGTACAGATACGCAGTATTTT.

This clonotype was seen a handful of times. V and J are TRBV12-3 or TRBV12-4 and TRBJ2-5; 10 bases fit TRBD2. The ends lost 6 bases at V and 5 bases at J; junction bases unmatched: 9. The CDR3 sequence is 15 residues long. The DNA for the CDR3 is TGTGCCAGCAGCAACCTAGCGGGGGCGTTGGAGACCCAGTACTTC. This gives the protein CASSNLAGALETQYF.

This clonotype occurred a few times. The chain couples TRBV5-1 to TRBJ1-3, with 10 positions matching TRBD1. The CDR3 runs 16 residues. Germline V gene lookup returns CDR1 SGHRS and CDR2 YFSETQ. The V gene end was trimmed by 0 bases and the J gene end by 4 bases; junction bases not matched to a gene: 4. The CDR3 spells CASSLGQGAEGNTIYF. The CDR3 nucleotides are TGCGCCAGCAGCTTGGGACAGGGGGCAGAAGGAAACACCATATATTTT.

V usage is TRBV18 and J usage is TRBJ1-2; D not certain. The CDR3 covers 13 residues. Germline CDR1 KGHSH, CDR2 LQKENI. Trimming removed 3 bases at V and 8 bases at J, with 13 bases between. CDR3 in amino acids: CASSPSERLGYTF. In DNA form, the CDR3 reads TGTGCCAGCTCACCTTCCGAGAGGTTAGGCTACACCTTC. Based on the CDR3 plus reference TRBV18 and TRBJ1-2, the full variable domain is NAGVMQNPRHLVRRRGQEARLRCSPMKGHSHVYWYRQLPEEGLKFMVYLQKENIIDESGMPKERFSAEFPKEGPSILRIQQVVRGDSAAYFCASSPSERLGYTFGSGTRLTVV.

The chain links TRBV18 to TRBJ2-3; D gene unclear. Germline lookup yields CDR1 KGHSH and CDR2 LQKENI. The length of the CDR3 is 13 residues. V was shortened by 3 bases and J by 2 bases, with 6 bases between the two germline ends. CDR3 region: CASSPLDTDTQYF. The CDR3 DNA sequence: TGTGCCAGCTCACCCCTCGACACAGATACGCAGTATTTT.

The V call is TRBV5-1, the J call TRBJ2-5, with 7 bases that match TRBD1. The CDR3 totals 13 residues. Germline V gene data show CDR1 as SGHRS and CDR2 as YFSETQ. The ends lost 4 bases at V and 4 bases at J; junction bases unmatched: 4. The CDR3 sequence is CASSRDSSETQYF. CDR3 nucleotide sequence: TGCGCCAGCAGCAGGGACAGTTCAGAGACCCAGTACTTC.

This clonotype has ten or more counts. The rearrangement uses TRBV7-9 and TRBJ1-1, with D perhaps matching TRBD1 (6 bases). The CDR3 totals 15 residues. Trimming removed 5 bases at V and 1 base at J, with 14 bases between. Germline V gene sequence: CDR1 SEHNR, CDR2 FQNEAQ (reference sequence). Written as DNA, the CDR3 is TGTGCCAGCAGCCCGGTGACAGGAAAGAACACTGAAGCTTTCTTT. It encodes CASSPVTGKNTEAFF. Using reference TRBV7-9 and TRBJ1-1 for the parts outside the CDR3, the full variable domain is DTGVSQNPRHKITKRGQNVTFRCDPISEHNRLYWYRQTLGQGPEFLTYFQNEAQLEKSRLLSDRFSAERPKGSFSTLEIQRTEQGDSAMYLCASSPVTGKNTEAFFGQGTRLTVV.

The chain uses TRBV20-1 and TRBJ1-1; the D gene is possibly TRBD1 (6 bases). V was cut by 5 bases and J by 5 bases, with 15 bases left in between. The V gene's germline CDR1 is DFQATT and CDR2 SNEGSKA (reference sequence). This CDR3 contains 13 residues. The CDR3 DNA sequence: TGCAGTGCTCGACAGGACAGAGAAACTGAAGCTTTCTTT. It encodes CSARQDRETEAFF.

This clonotype was counted only a few times. The J gene is TRBJ2-7, the V gene TRBV6-2 or TRBV6-3; D remains ambiguous. The V gene's germline CDR1 is MNHEY and CDR2 SVGEGT. Trimming stripped 2 bases from V and 2 bases from J, with 13 bases between. This CDR3 is 15 amino acids long. The CDR3 reads CASSYPEKSTYEQYF. The CDR3 DNA reads as TGTGCCAGCAGTTACCCCGAAAAGAGCACCTACGAGCAGTACTTC.

The chain joins TRBV5-1 to TRBJ1-6; D uncertain. V lost 0 bases to trimming and J lost 1 base, with 8 bases between them. Germline CDR1 is SGHRS and CDR2 is YFSETQ. The CDR3 contains 16 residues. The CDR3 loop reads CASSLAGESYNSPLHF. The CDR3 DNA is TGCGCCAGCAGCTTGGCGGGTGAATCCTATAATTCACCCCTCCACTTT.

This clonotype was seen a few times. The V gene is TRBV5-1, the J gene TRBJ1-5, with no clear D. CDR1 is SGHRS and CDR2 is YFSETQ in the germline V gene. The length of the CDR3 is 13 residues. The V gene lost 0 bases and the J gene lost 6 bases, with 7 bases spanning the gap. The CDR3 protein is CASSLDPVQPQHF. CDR3 in DNA: TGCGCCAGCAGCTTGGATCCAGTTCAGCCCCAGCATTTT.

This clonotype came up a few times. The J gene is TRBJ1-1, the V gene TRBV4-2; 7 positions agree with TRBD1. Germline CDR1 and CDR2: LGHNA and YNFKEQ. The length of the CDR3 is 15 residues. V shed 2 bases, J shed 4 bases, and the junction held 7 bases outside the gene matches. The CDR3 sequence: CASSQQQGISTEAFF. The DNA of the CDR3 is TGTGCCAGCAGCCAACAACAGGGGATCAGCACTGAAGCTTTCTTT.

This clonotype was seen a handful of times. The chain joins TRBV4-3 to TRBJ1-3, with D possibly TRBD1 on 5 matching bases. Trimming pared 0 bases from V and 4 bases from J, leaving 13 bases between. Germline V gene sequence: CDR1 LGHNA, CDR2 YSLEER. The CDR3 is 16 amino acids. The CDR3 sequence: CASSQDPLGGGNTIYF. CDR3 DNA: TGCGCCAGCAGCCAAGATCCGTTGGGGGGAGGAAACACCATATATTTT.

This clonotype was picked up many times. The rearrangement links TRBV5-1 to TRBJ2-1; 7 positions agree with TRBD2. This CDR3 is built from 16 residues. Germline V gene data show CDR1 as SGHRS and CDR2 as YFSETQ. Trimming removed 5 bases from V and 0 bases from J; junction bases left unmatched: 8. The CDR3 sequence is CASRPPRGSSYNEQFF. CDR3 DNA sequence: TGCGCCAGCAGGCCCCCGCGGGGGAGCTCCTACAATGAGCAGTTCTTC.

This clonotype was seen a few times. The chain has TRBV6-2 or TRBV6-3 and TRBJ2-3; no reliable D call. Looked up from germline, CDR1 is MNHEY and CDR2 is SVGEGT. This CDR3 has 13 residues. V was trimmed by 7 bases and J by 1 base, leaving 9 bases between them. In DNA form, the CDR3 reads TGTGCCAGCAAGCCACACGGCACAGATACGCAGTATTTT. Residues: CASKPHGTDTQYF.

The V and J genes are TRBV20-1 and TRBJ2-5; D tentatively fits TRBD1 or TRBD2 (5 bases each). Trimming cost V 4 bases and J 5 bases, with 11 bases left between them. The CDR3 length is 12 residues. Germline values: CDR1 DFQATT, CDR2 SNEGSKA (reference sequence). The CDR3 nucleotides read TGCAGTGCTAAGGGACGACGTGAGACCCAGTACTTC. Protein sequence: CSAKGRRETQYF.

This clonotype has a count of ten or more. V is TRBV5-1 and J is TRBJ2-1; 7 nucleotides match TRBD1. V lost 5 bases and J lost 5; bases outside the gene matches: 4. CDR3 length: 13 amino acids. Germline loops: CDR1 SGHRS, CDR2 YFSETQ. CDR3 bases: TGCGCCAGCAGAACGGGACAGAACAATGAGCAGTTCTTC. Protein: CASRTGQNNEQFF.

The chain carries TRBV6-1 and TRBJ2-7; D unresolved. There are 12 residues in the CDR3. Germline-derived CDR1 and CDR2 are MNHNS and SASEGT. V was cut by 7 bases and J by 3 bases, with 10 bases left in between. CDR3 sequence (DNA): TGTGCCAGCATTGGTTACTTCTACGAGCAGTACTTC. Its protein is CASIGYFYEQYF.

The sample holds many counts of this clonotype. The genes are TRBV11-2 and TRBJ2-5; D is perhaps TRBD1 (6 bases). Germline V CDR1 and CDR2: SGHAT, FQNNGV. The CDR3 is made up of 13 amino acids. Trimming pared 2 bases from V and 3 bases from J, leaving 7 bases between. The CDR3 DNA follows: TGTGCCAGCAGCTTATGGACAGAAGAGACCCAGTACTTC. Translating gives CASSLWTEETQYF.

This clonotype appeared many times. The chain combines TRBV29-1 with TRBJ1-2; D not resolved. Trimming cost V 3 bases and J 4 bases, with 15 bases left between them. Germline V lookup: CDR1 SQVTM, CDR2 ANQGSEA. The length of the CDR3 is 14 residues. This chain's CDR3 is CSVDLSQTTYGYTF. In DNA form, the CDR3 reads TGCAGCGTTGATCTCAGTCAGACCACCTATGGCTACACCTTC.

This clonotype was observed a handful of times. With a much larger clone just one base away, this may be a read error. This chain joins TRBV6-2 or TRBV6-3 and TRBJ2-3, with TRBD1 identical over 9 bases. V dropped 6 bases and J dropped 3; count of bases not matched to a gene: 4. This CDR3 is 14 amino acids long. Germline V lookup: CDR1 MNHEY, CDR2 SVGEGT. The chain's CDR3 is CASSRDRETDTQYF. CDR3 DNA: TGTGCCAGCAGCCGGGACAGGGAAACAGATACGCAGTATTTT.

The J gene is TRBJ2-1, the V gene TRBV20-1; 16 positions agree with TRBD2. This CDR3 is built from 14 residues. The germline V gene has CDR1 DFQATT and CDR2 SNEGSKA (reference sequence). Trimming at V came to 5 bases and at J to 12 bases, leaving 7 bases not matched to a gene. CDR3 loop: CSAPGLAGGTGQFF. Written as DNA, the CDR3 is TGCAGTGCTCCGGGACTAGCGGGGGGGACGGGGCAGTTCTTC.

The J gene is TRBJ2-1, the V gene TRBV20-1; 7 bases line up with TRBD2. This CDR3 has 15 residues. Germline V gene sequence: CDR1 DFQATT, CDR2 SNEGSKA (reference sequence). J lost 8 bases, V lost 6 bases, and 16 bases had no gene match. CDR3 DNA sequence: TGCAGTGCAAATGCACCGGGACTACCCTTATATGAGCAGTTCTTC. Residues: CSANAPGLPLYEQFF.

This clonotype was detected ten times or more. This chain connects TRBV27 to TRBJ2-7, with D tentatively TRBD1 (6 bases). Germline values: CDR1 MNHEY, CDR2 SMNVEV (reference sequence). Between the trimmed V and J ends, which lost 6 bases and 0 bases, there was a span of 21 bases. The CDR3 runs 17 residues. The CDR3, as DNA: TGTGCCAGCAGATTAATCACAGGGAATCGACACTCCTACGAGCAGTACTTC. Residues: CASRLITGNRHSYEQYF.